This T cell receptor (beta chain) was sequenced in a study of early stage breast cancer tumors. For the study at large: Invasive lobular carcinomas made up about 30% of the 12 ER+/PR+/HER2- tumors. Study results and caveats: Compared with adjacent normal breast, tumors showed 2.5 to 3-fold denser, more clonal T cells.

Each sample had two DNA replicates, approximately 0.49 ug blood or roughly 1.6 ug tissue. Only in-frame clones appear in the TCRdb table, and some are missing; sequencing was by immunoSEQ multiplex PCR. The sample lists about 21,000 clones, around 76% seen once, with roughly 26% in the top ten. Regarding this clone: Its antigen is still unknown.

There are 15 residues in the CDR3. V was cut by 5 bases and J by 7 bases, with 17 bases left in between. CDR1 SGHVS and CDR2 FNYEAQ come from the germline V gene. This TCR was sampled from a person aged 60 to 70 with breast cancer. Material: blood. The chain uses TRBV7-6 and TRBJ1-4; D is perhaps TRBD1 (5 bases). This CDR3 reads CASSPGRAGGEKLFF. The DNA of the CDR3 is TGTGCCAGCAGCCCAGGGAGGGCCGGAGGTGAAAAACTGTTTTTT. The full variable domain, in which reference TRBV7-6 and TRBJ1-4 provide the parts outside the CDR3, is GAGVSQSPRYKVTKRGQDVALRCDPISGHVSLYWYRQALGQGPEFLTYFNYEAQQDKSGLPNDRFSAERPEGSISTLTIQRTEQRDSAMYRCASSPGRAGGEKLFFGSGTQLSVL.